This TCR beta chain appears in the sequencing data of a study of T cells after posttransplantation cyclophosphamide. Findings of the study overall: Recipient CMV seropositivity and CMV reactivation strongly tracked TRB clonality. TRB overlap between skin or GI tissue T cells and blood was limited.

The length of the CDR3 is 15 residues. Germline CDR1 is SGHVS and CDR2 is FQNEAQ. The ends lost 8 bases at V and 6 bases at J; junction bases unmatched: 6. Sequencing was performed with immunoSEQ multiplex PCR; in TCRdb, only in-frame clones are kept and a portion is missing. The sample lists roughly 21,000 clones, about 98% occurring once. On this clone itself: What it binds is not known.

Cells defined as naive were viable CD3+CD4+ or CD3+CD8+ and CCR7+CD45RA+CD45RO-CD95-CD27+CD28+. The receptor was isolated from a man aged 40-50 years in good health, CMV-negative, and a related stem cell transplant donor. The material sequenced was naive CD8+ T cells sorted from PBMCs. This chain links TRBV7-8 with TRBJ2-1, with 14 bases aligning to TRBD2. The CDR3 DNA is TGTGCCAGCCTCAGGGGACTAGCGGGAGCCAATGAGCAGTTCTTC. Encoded protein: CASLRGLAGANEQFF.